This T cell receptor beta chain comes out of a study of shared clonotypes between healthy human individuals. Using immunoSEQ multiplex PCR, the repertoire was profiled, and TCRdb retains in-frame clones only, with some absent. The sample has about half a million clones, around three quarters seen once; the top ten hold over 9.5%. Germline-derived CDR1 and CDR2 are MNHEY and SVGAGI. This CDR3 contains 14 residues. V was trimmed by 6 bases and J by 7 bases, leaving 13 bases between them. This receptor was identified in a woman in her 40s in good health. Some clones in this sample may be carry-over from other donors' samples. This rearrangement joins TRBV6-5 to TRBJ1-6; a possible D gene is TRBD1 (5 bases). Source material: PBMCs. The CDR3 DNA reads TGTGCCAGCAGCCTCGGGACTGAAAATTCACCCCTCCACTTT. Its translation: CASSLGTENSPLHF.